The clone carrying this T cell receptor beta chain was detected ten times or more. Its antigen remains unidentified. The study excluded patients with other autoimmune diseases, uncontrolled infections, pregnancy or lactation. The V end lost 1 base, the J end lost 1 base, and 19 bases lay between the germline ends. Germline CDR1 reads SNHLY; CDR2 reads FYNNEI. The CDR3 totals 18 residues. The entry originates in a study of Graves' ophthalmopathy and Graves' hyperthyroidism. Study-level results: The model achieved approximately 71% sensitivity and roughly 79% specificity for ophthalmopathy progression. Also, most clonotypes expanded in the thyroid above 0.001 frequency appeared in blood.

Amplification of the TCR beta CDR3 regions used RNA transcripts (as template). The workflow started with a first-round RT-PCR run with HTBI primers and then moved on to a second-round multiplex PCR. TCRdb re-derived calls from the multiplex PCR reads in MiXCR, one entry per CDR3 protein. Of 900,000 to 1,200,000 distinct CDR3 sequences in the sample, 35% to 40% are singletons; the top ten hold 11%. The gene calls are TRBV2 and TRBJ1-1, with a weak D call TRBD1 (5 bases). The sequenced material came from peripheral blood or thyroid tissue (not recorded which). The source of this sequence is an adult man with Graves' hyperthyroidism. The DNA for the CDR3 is TGTGCCAGCAGTGAAGATGGTCTCTCTCAGGGATGGAACACTGAAGCTTTCTTT. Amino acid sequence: CASSEDGLSQGWNTEAFF.